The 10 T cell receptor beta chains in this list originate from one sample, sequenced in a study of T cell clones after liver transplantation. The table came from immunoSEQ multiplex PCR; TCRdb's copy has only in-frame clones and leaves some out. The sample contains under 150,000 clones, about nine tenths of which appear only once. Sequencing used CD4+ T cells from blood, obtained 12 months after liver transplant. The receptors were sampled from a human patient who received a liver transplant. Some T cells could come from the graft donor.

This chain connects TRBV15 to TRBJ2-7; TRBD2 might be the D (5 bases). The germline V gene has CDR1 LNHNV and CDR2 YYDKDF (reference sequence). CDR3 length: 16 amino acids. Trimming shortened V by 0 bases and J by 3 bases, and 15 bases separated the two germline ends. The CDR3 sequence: CATSRDVASPIYEQYF. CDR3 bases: TGTGCCACCAGCAGAGATGTGGCTAGCCCTATCTACGAGCAGTACTTC.

CDR3 DNA sequence: TGCGCCAGCAGCTTGGTCCCAGGCGGGGCCGTCTCCGAGCAGTACTTC. Its protein product is CASSLVPGGAVSEQYF. The chain employs TRBV5-1 and TRBJ2-7; the D gene is possibly TRBD2 (6 bases). CDR3 size: 16 residues. V lost 0 bases and J 6 bases, leaving 19 bases between the germline ends. Germline values: CDR1 SGHRS, CDR2 YFSETQ.

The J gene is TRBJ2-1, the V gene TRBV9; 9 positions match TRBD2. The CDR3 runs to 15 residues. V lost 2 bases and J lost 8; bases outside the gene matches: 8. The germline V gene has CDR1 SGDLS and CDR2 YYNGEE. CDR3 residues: CASSVSSGGLDEQFF. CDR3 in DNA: TGTGCCAGCAGCGTGTCCAGCGGGGGGTTGGATGAGCAGTTCTTC.

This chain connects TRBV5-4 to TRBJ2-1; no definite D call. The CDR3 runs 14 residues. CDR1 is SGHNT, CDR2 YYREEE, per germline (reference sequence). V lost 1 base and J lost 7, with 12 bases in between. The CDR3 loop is CASSLRQRTNEQFF. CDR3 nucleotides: TGTGCCAGCAGCTTGCGTCAACGGACGAATGAGCAGTTCTTC.

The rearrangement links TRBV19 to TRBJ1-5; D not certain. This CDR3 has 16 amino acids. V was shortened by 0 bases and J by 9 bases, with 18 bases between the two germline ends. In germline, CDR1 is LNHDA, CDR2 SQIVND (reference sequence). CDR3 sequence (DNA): TGTGCCAGTAGTATAGATCCGAGTCTCGGCGCTTGGCCCCAGCATTTT. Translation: CASSIDPSLGAWPQHF.

DNA for the CDR3: TGTGCCAGCGAGAGACAGGTCAATCAGCCCCAGCATTTT. This encodes CASERQVNQPQHF. The gene calls are TRBV28 and TRBJ1-5, with D possibly TRBD1 on 6 matching bases. CDR1 MDHEN and CDR2 SYDVKM come from the germline V gene. Trimming left V 8 bases short and J 3 bases short, with 11 bases between. This CDR3 contains 13 residues.

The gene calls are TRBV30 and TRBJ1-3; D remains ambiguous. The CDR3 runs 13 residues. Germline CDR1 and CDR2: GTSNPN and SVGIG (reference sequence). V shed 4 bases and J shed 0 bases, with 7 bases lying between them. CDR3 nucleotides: TGTGCCTGGAAACTACTCTCTGGAAACACCATATATTTT. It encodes CAWKLLSGNTIYF.

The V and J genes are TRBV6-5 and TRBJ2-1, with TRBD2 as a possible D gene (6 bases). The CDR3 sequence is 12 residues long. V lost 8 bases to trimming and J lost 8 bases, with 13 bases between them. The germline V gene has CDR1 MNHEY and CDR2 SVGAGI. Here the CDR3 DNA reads TGTGCCAGCGGATCTCCGGGGGATGAGCAGTTCTTC. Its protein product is CASGSPGDEQFF.

The DNA for the CDR3 is TGTGCCAGCAGCGGGGCTCGTTCCGCTAGCAGACTCCAAAGCGACGAGCAGTACTTC. Translated: CASSGARSASRLQSDEQYF. The chain uses TRBV9 and TRBJ2-7; D is possibly TRBD2 (5 bases). The CDR3 sequence is 19 residues long. Trimming shortened V by 3 bases and J by 5 bases, and 30 bases separated the two germline ends. The germline V gene encodes CDR1 SGDLS and CDR2 YYNGEE.

CDR3: CASSLSWIITRTDTQYF. In DNA, the CDR3 is TGTGCCAGCAGCTTATCCTGGATCATAACCCGCACAGATACGCAGTATTTT. V gene TRBV7-8 combines with J gene TRBJ2-3, with no clear D. V was cut by 2 bases and J by 1 base, with 16 bases left in between. CDR3 length: 17 amino acids. Looked up from germline, CDR1 is SGHVS and CDR2 is FQNEAQ.